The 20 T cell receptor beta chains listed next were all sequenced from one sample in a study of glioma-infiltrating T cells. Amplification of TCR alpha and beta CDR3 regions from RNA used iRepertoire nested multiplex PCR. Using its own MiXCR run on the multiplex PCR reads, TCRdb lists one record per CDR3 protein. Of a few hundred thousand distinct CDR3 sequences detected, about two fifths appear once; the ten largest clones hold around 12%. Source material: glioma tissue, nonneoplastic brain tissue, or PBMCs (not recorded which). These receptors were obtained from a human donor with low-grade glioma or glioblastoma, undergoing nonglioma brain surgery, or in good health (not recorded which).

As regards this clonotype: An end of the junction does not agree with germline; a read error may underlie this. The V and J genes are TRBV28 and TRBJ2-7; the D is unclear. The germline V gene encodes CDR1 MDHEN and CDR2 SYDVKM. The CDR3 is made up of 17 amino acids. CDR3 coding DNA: TGCGCCAGCAGCCAAGATGCTACGAGGAGTTTACACTATGGGCAGTACTTC. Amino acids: CASSQDATRSLHYGQYF. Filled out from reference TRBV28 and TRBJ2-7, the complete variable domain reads DVKVTQSSRYLVKRTGEKVFLECVQDMDHENMFWYRQDPGLGLRLIYFSYDVKMKEKGDIPEGYSVSREKKERFSLILESASTNQTSMYLCASSQDATRSLHYGQYFGPGTRLTVT.

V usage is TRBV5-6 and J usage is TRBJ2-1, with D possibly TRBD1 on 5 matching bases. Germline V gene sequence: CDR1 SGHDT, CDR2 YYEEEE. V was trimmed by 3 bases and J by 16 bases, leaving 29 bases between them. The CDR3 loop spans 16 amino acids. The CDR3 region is CASSSQVKSLGPHRFF. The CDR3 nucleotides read TGTGCCAGCAGCTCACAGGTAAAGTCGTTGGGCCCCCACCGTTTCTTC.

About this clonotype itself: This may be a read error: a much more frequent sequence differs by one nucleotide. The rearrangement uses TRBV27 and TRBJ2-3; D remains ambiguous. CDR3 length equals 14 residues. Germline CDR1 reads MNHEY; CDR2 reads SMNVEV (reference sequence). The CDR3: CASSLYPALDTLYF. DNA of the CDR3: TGTGCCAGCAGTTTATATCCGGCTCTCGATACGCTGTATTTT.

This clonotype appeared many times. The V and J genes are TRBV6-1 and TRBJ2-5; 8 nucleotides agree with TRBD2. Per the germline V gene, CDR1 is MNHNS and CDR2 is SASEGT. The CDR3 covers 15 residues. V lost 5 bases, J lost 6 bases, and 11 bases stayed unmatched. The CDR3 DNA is TGTGCCAGCAGTCCTTCAGCGGGAGTACTTCAGACCCAGTACTTC. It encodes CASSPSAGVLQTQYF.

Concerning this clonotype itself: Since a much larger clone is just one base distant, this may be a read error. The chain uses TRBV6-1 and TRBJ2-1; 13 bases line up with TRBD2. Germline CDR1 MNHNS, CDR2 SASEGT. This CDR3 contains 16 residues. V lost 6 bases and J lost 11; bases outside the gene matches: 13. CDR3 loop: CASRDRGLAGFTKQFF. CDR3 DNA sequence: TGTGCCAGCAGAGACAGGGGACTAGCGGGATTTACTAAGCAGTTCTTC.

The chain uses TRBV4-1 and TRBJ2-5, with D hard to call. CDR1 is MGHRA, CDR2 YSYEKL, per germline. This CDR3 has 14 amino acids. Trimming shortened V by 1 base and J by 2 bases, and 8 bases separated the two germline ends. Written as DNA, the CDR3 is TGCGCCAGCAGCCAAGTGCCTAATCAAGAGACCCAGTACTTC. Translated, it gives CASSQVPNQETQYF.

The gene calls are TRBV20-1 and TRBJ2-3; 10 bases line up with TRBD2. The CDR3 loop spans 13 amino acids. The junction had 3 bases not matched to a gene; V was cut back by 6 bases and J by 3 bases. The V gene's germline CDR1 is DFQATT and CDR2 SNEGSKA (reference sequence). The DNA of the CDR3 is TGCAGTGCCGCAGCGGGAGGGACAGATACGCAGTATTTT. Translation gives CSAAAGGTDTQYF.

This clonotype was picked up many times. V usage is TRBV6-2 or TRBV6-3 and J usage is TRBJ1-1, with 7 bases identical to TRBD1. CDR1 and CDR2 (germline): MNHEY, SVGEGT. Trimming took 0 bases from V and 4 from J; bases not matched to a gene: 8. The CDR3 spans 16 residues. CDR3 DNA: TGTGCCAGCAGTTACTCGAGAACAGGGGTACTCACTGAAGCTTTCTTT. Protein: CASSYSRTGVLTEAFF.

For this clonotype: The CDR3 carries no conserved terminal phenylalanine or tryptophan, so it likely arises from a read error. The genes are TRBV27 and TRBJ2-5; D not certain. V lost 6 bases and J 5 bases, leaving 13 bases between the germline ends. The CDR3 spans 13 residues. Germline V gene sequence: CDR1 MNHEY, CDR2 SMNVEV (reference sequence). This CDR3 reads CASSFQGKETQYL. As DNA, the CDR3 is TGTGCCAGCAGCTTTCAAGGGAAGGAGACCCAGTACTTA.

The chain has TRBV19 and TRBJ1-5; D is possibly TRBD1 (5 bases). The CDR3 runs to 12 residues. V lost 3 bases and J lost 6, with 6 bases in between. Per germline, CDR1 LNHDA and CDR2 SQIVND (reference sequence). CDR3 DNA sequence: TGTGCCAGTAGTATTGGGGGTCAGCCCCAGCATTTT. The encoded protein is CASSIGGQPQHF.

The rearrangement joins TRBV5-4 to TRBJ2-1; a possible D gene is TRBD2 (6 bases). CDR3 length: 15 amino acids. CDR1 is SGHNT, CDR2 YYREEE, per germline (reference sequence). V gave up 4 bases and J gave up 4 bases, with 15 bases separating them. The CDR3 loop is CASSPGRIRYNEQFF. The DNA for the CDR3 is TGTGCCAGCAGCCCTGGGAGGATCCGTTACAATGAGCAGTTCTTC.

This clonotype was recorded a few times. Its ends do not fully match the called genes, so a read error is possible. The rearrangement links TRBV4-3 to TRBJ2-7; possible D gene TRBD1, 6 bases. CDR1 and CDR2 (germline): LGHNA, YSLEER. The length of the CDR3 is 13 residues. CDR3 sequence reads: CASSQGGHYGQYF. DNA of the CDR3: TGCGCCAGCAGCCAAGGGGGGCACTACGGGCAGTACTTC.

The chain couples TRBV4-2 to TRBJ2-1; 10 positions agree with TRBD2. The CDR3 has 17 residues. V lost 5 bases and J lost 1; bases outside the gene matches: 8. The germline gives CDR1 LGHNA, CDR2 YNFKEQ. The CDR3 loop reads CASSYWSGLASYNEQFF. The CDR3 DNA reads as TGTGCCAGCAGCTACTGGTCGGGACTAGCGTCCTACAATGAGCAGTTCTTC.

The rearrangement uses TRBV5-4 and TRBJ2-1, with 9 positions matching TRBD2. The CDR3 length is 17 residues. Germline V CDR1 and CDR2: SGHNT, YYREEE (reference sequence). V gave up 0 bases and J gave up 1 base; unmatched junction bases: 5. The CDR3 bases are TGTGCCAGCAGCTTGGCCCGCGGGAGGGGGTCCTACAATGAGCAGTTCTTC. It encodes CASSLARGRGSYNEQFF.

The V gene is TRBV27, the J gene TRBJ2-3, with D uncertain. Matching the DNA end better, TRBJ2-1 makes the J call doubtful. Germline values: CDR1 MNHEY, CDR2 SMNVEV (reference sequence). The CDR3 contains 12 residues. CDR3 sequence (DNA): TGTGCCAGCAGTTCCGTCTCCTACGAGCAGTTCTTC. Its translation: CASSSVSYEQFF.

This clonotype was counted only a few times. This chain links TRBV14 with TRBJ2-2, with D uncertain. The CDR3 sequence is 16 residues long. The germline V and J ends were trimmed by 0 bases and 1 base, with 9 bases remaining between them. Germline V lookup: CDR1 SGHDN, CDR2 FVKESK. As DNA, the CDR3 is TGTGCCAGCAGCCAAGATTGGGCAGGGAACACCGGGGAGCTGTTTTTT. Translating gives CASSQDWAGNTGELFF.

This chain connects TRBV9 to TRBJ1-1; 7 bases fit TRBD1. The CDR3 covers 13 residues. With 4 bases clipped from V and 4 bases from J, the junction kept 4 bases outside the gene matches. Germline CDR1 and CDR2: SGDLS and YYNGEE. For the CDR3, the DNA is TGTGCCAGCAGCTCAGGGGGTGGCACTGAAGCTTTCTTT. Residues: CASSSGGGTEAFF.

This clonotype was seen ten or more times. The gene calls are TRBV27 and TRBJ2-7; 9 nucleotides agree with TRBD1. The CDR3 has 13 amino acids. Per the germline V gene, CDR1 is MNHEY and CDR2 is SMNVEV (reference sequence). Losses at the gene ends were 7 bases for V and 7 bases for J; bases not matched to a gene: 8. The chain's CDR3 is CASISGQGTEQYF. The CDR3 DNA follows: TGTGCCAGCATCTCGGGACAGGGCACAGAGCAGTACTTC.

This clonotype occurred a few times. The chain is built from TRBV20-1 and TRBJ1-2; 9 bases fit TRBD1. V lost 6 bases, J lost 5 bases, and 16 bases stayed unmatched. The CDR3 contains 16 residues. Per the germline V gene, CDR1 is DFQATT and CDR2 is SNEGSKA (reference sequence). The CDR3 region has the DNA TGCAGTGCACTGCGGTTACCGGGACAGGGCGAGTATGGCTACACCTTC. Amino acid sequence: CSALRLPGQGEYGYTF.

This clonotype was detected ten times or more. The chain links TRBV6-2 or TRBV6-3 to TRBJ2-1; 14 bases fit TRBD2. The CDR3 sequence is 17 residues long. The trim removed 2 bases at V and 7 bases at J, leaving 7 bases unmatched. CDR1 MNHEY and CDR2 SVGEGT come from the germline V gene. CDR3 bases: TGTGCCAGCAGTTACCCGGGACTAGCGGGAGTCGAGAATGAGCAGTTCTTC. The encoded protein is CASSYPGLAGVENEQFF.